This T cell receptor (beta chain) was captured by sequencing in a study of T cell responses to AZD1222 COVID-19 vaccine. With regard to this clone: The target antigen is unknown.

This table comes from immunoSEQ multiplex PCR, and its TCRdb copy is limited to in-frame clones, with some not included. The table has about 120,000 clones, almost 95% seen once. V lost 7 bases, J lost 2 bases, and 9 bases lay in between. Per germline, CDR1 MNHEY and CDR2 SVGAGI. This CDR3 has 13 amino acids. Findings and caveats of the study: Females outnumbered males among donors, who were mostly white British; clonal diversity was possibly underestimated. In all cases, repertoires were sampled only after the peak T cell response. Dominant at 160-218 and 743-854, vaccine-associated CD4 TCRs also spanned spike.

Sequences were derived from peripheral blood, sampled on day 0 of AZD1222 vaccination. The origin of this receptor is an adult in good health. The V gene is TRBV6-5, the J gene TRBJ2-1; D perhaps matches TRBD2 (6 bases). CDR3 in DNA: TGTGCCAGCAACGGGAGTCCCTACAATGAGCAGTTCTTC. Protein product: CASNGSPYNEQFF.